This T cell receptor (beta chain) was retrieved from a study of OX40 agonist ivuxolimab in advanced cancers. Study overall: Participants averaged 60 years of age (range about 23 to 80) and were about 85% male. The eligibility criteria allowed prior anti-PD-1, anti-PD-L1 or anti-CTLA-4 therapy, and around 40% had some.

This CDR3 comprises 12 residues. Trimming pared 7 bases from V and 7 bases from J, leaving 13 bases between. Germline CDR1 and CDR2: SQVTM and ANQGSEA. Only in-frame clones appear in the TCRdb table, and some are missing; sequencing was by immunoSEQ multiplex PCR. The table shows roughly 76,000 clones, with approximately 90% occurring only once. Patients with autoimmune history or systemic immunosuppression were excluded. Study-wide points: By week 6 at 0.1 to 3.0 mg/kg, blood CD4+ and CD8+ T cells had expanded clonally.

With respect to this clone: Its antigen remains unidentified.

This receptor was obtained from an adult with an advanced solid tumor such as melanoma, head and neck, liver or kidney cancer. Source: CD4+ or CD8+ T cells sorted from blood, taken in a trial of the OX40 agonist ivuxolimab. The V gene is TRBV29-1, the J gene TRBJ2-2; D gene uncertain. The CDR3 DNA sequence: TGCAGCGGTGGACCCGCGAACGGGGAGCTGTTTTTT. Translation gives CSGGPANGELFF.